This T cell receptor (beta chain) was recorded in a study of blood T cell repertoires in COVID-19 (dated by TCRdb to 2018 to 2021). Study-level background: Samples from collaborators originated in the United States, Italy and Spain and spanned both the acute and convalescent phases of COVID-19. The prospective study material was composed of cDNA or gDNA derived from T cells, B-cell-depleted T cells, or PBMCs. The dataset comprised deeply sampled blood TCRbeta repertoires from subjects exposed to, actively infected with, or recovered from COVID-19. The repertoires were made available in a free public database intended to serve as a resource for research on the immune response to SARS-CoV-2. The samples were drawn from the first 160 participants of the ongoing ImmuneRACE study and from over 950 subjects provided by 6 global collaborators. A de-identified subject ID, COVID-19 status, age in years and sex were almost always included in the sample metadata. Where HLA class I and class II types were available, the types were taken from metadata supplied by the sample provider, not from assay-based typing. Broad study findings and their caveats: Clinical and demographic metadata were provided uncurated, with the amount varying by source and participant.

TCRbeta CDR3 regions were amplified from genomic DNA using the immunoSEQ Assay, a bias-controlled multiplex PCR. The original pipeline was this. Nucleated cell counts per sample were estimated from amplification of reference gene primers within the assay. To quantify the absolute abundance of each unique TCRbeta CDR3 rearrangement, sequence reads were collapsed and filtered. For each sample, productive Simpson clonality was calculated by taking the square root of Simpson's diversity index across productive rearrangements. Here the immuneACCESS table is served through TCRdb, limited to in-frame sequences with V and J called. Missing clones are a known gap in these copies; in checked studies unresolved V genes cover under half, and the rest lacks a known reason. V, J and clone size derive from that table, while D and trimming were established from the DNA sequence. This sample gives approximately 50,000 clones in total; more than 90% of them show up just once. Under 7% of the sample is in the top ten clones.

Trimming leaves V shorter by 1 base and J shorter by 2 bases, with the junction holding 10 bases beyond the gene matches. CDR1 and CDR2 (LNHDA, SQIVND) derive from the germline V gene (reference sequence). Its CDR3 holds 17 amino acids, cysteine through phenylalanine. Left in the record is the CDR3 DNA by itself, 51 bases read in frame from the first base. The collaborating institutions used their own protocols to collect whole blood in K2EDTA tubes. For TCRbeta analysis, collaborators shipped samples in one of three forms: frozen whole blood, isolated PBMCs, or DNA extracted from either of those sample types. This clone was counted a single time. This receptor's antigen is unknown. Base qualities are missing; no much larger clone stands one base away.

Sequenced input: peripheral blood. This receptor was taken from a man aged 50 or older with active COVID-19. The sequence links TRBV19 to TRBJ1-1; the junction holds 7 bases that match TRBD1. The CDR3 region: CASSIGGGRTGNTEAFF. The DNA reads as follows: TGTGCCAGTAGTATAGGTGGGGGGAGGACAGGCAACACTGAAGCTTTCTTT.